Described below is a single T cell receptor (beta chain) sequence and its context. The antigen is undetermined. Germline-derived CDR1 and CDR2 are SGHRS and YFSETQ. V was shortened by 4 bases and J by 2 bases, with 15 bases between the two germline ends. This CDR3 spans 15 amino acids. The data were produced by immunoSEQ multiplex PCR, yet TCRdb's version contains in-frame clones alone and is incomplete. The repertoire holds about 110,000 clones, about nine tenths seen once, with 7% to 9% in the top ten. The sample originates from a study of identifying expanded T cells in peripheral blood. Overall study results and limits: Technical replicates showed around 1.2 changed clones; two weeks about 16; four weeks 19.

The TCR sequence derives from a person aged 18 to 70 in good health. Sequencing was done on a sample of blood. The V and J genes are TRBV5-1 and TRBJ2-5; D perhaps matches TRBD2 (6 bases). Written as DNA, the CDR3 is TGCGCCAGCAGCCCCCAAACCGGGACTCAAGAGACCCAGTACTTC. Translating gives CASSPQTGTQETQYF. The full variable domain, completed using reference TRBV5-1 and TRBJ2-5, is KAGVTQTPRYLIKTRGQQVTLSCSPISGHRSVSWYQQTPGQGLQFLFEYFSETQRNKGNFPGRFSGRQFSNSRSEMNVSTLELGDSALYLCASSPQTGTQETQYFGPGTRLLVL.